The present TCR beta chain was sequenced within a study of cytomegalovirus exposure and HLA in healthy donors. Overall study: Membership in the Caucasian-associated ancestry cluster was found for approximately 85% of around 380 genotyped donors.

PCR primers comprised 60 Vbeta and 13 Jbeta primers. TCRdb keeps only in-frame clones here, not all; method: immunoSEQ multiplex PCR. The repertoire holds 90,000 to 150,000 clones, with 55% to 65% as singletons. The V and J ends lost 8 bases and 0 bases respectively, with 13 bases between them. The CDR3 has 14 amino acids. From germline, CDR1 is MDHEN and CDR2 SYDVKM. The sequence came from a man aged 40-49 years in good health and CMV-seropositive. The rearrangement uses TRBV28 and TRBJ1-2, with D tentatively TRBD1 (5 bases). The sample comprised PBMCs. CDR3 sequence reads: CASGGGTSNYGYTF. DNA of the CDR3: TGTGCCAGCGGCGGGGGGACTTCTAACTATGGCTACACCTTC.